This T cell receptor (beta chain) was found in a study of molecular identifiers for immune sequencing clone quantification. Study outcomes and limitations: More than 97% of effector molecules, versus under 1% of naive-cell molecules, belonged to clones above 20 RNA copies. Barcode collisions between identical TCR molecules could shrink estimates of highly expanded clone sizes.

The CDR3 runs 14 residues. The germline V gene has CDR1 MNHEY and CDR2 SMNVEV (reference sequence). V was trimmed by 0 bases and J by 3 bases, leaving 9 bases between them. This clonotype has a handful of counts. No antigen is known for it. TCRdb used MiXCR to reprocess the PCR reads, holding one entry per CDR3 protein. The sample yields about 640,000 distinct CDR3 sequences, 20% seen once. The V and J genes are TRBV27 and TRBJ2-7; D gene uncertain. This TCR was sampled from a human donor in good health. Some libraries in this study had Jurkat cell RNA spiked in. Sequenced material: naive CD8+ T cells from blood, with Jurkat cell RNA spiked in. This sample's subset: FACS-sorted CD8+CD4-CCR7+CD45RA+ naive T cells. CDR3 sequence (DNA): TGTGCCAGCAGTTTATCGAGCACCTACTACGAGCAGTACTTC. This sequence encodes CASSLSSTYYEQYF.